The 6 T cell receptor beta chains presented below share a single source sample, sequenced in a study of response to subunit inactivated influenza vaccine. TCRdb re-derived calls from the RT-PCR reads in MiXCR, one entry per CDR3 protein. The data show roughly 710,000 distinct CDR3 sequences, roughly 15% seen once. Sequenced material: PBMCs from blood, taken 14 days before vaccination. These receptors were collected from a man between 50 and 59 years old who received an inactivated influenza vaccine.

The chain recombines TRBV29-1 with TRBJ2-5, with 8 bases that match TRBD2. CDR3 size: 15 residues. With 4 bases clipped from V and 0 bases from J, the junction kept 7 bases outside the gene matches. In germline, CDR1 is SQVTM, CDR2 ANQGSEA. Here the CDR3 DNA reads TGCAGCGTTGGGTCTGCGGGGGGTTACCAAGAGACCCAGTACTTC. It specifies CSVGSAGGYQETQYF.

This clonotype was seen a few times. The rearrangement uses TRBV9 and TRBJ2-7; the match to TRBD1 covers 9 bases. CDR3 length: 15 amino acids. J gave up 1 base and V 3 bases, and 5 bases lay outside the gene matches. Per germline, CDR1 SGDLS and CDR2 YYNGEE. CDR3 sequence: CASSGGTGPSYEQYF. CDR3 nucleotides: TGTGCCAGCAGCGGAGGGACAGGGCCATCCTACGAGCAGTACTTC. Using reference TRBV9 and TRBJ2-7 for the parts outside the CDR3, the full variable domain is DSGVTQTPKHLITATGQRVTLRCSPRSGDLSVYWYQQSLDQGLQFLIQYYNGEERAKGNILERFSAQQFPDLHSELNLSSLELGDSALYFCASSGGTGPSYEQYFGPGTRLTVT.

This clonotype was observed a handful of times. This chain links TRBV6-5 with TRBJ1-6; no clear D gene. The CDR3 consists of 13 residues. V was clipped by 4 bases and J by 7 bases, with 8 bases between them. The germline CDR1 and CDR2 sequences are MNHEY and SVGAGI. The CDR3 spells CASSSGMNSPLHF. The CDR3 nucleotides are TGTGCCAGCAGTTCTGGAATGAATTCACCCCTCCACTTT.

This clonotype has a handful of counts. The V gene is TRBV20-1, the J gene TRBJ2-7; no definite D call. The ends were cut back, 3 bases at V and 5 bases at J, with 5 bases in the middle. Per the germline V gene, CDR1 is DFQATT and CDR2 is SNEGSKA (reference sequence). The CDR3 has 10 amino acids. In nucleotides, the CDR3 is TGCAGTGCTAGGATCAACGAGCAGTACTTC. It encodes CSARINEQYF.

This sequence joins TRBV20-1 and TRBJ1-3; TRBD1 is a possible D gene (5 bases). This CDR3 comprises 14 residues. Germline V gene sequence: CDR1 DFQATT, CDR2 SNEGSKA (reference sequence). With 5 bases removed from V and 0 bases from J, the gap between germline ends came to 11 bases. This CDR3 is CSAPKGNSGNTIYF. In DNA form, the CDR3 reads TGCAGTGCTCCAAAGGGGAACTCTGGAAACACCATATATTTT.

This clonotype was counted ten times or more. V is TRBV9 and J is TRBJ2-7; 9 nucleotides align to TRBD1. The V gene's germline CDR1 is SGDLS and CDR2 YYNGEE. This CDR3 contains 15 residues. The V segment lost 4 bases and the J segment 2 bases; nucleotides outside the gene matches: 7. CDR3 in DNA: TGTGCCAGCAGCCTACGACAGGGGGGGACCTACGAGCAGTACTTC. Protein sequence: CASSLRQGGTYEQYF.